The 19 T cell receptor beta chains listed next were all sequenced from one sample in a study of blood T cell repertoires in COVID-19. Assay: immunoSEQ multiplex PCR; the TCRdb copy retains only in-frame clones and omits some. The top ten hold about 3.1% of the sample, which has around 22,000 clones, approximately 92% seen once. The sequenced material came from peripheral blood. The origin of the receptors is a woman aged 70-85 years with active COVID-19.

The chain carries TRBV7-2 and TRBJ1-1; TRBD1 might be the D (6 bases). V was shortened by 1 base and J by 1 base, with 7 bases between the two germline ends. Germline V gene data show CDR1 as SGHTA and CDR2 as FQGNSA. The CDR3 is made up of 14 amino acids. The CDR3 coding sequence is TGTGCCAGCAGCTTAGTACAGGGGAACACTGAAGCTTTCTTT. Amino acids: CASSLVQGNTEAFF.

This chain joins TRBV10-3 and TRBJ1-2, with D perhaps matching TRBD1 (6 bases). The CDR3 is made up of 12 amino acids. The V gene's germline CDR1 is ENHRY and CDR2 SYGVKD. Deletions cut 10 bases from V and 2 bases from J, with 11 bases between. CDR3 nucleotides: TGTGCCAACGCAGACAGGAACTATGGCTACACCTTC. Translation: CANADRNYGYTF.

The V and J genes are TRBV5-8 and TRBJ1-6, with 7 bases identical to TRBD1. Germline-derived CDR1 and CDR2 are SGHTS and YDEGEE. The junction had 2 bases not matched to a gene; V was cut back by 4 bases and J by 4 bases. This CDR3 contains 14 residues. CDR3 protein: CASSPGQYNSPLHF. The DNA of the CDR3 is TGTGCCAGCAGCCCGGGACAGTATAATTCACCCCTCCACTTT.

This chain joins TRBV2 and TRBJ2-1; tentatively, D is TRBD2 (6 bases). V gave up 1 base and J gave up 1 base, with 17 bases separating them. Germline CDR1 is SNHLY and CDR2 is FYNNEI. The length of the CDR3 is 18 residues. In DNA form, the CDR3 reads TGTGCCAGCAGTGAAGAGGGGCGGGGAACATTTTCCTACAATGAGCAGTTCTTC. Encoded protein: CASSEEGRGTFSYNEQFF.

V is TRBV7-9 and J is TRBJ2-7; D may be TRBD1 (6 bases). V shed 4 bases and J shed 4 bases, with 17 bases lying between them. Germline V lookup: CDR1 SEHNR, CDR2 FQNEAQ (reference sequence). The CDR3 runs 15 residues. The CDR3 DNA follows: TGTGCCAGCAGCTCACTCAGGGGTGTGACTTACGAGCAGTACTTC. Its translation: CASSSLRGVTYEQYF. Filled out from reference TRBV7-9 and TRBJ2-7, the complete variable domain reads DTGVSQNPRHKITKRGQNVTFRCDPISEHNRLYWYRQTLGQGPEFLTYFQNEAQLEKSRLLSDRFSAERPKGSFSTLEIQRTEQGDSAMYLCASSSLRGVTYEQYFGPGTRLTVT.

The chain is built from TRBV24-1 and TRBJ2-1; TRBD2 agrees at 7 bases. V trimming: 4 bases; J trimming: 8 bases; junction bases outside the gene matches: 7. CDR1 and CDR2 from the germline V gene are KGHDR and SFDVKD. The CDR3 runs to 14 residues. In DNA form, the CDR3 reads TGTGCCACCAGTGAGTCGGGAGGCGGCCATGAGCAGTTCTTC. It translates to CATSESGGGHEQFF.

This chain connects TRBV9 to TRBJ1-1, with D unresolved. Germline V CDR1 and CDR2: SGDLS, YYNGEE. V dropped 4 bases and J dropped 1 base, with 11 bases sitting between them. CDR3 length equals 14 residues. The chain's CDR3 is CASSSREANTEAFF. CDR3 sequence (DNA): TGTGCCAGCAGCTCCCGGGAGGCGAACACTGAAGCTTTCTTT.

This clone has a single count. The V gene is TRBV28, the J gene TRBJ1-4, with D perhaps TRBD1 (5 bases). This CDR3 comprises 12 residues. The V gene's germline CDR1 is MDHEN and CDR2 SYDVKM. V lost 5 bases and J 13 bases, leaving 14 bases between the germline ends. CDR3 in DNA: TGTGCCAGCAGTCCTCCGACCGGGGGACTGTTTTTT. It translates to CASSPPTGGLFF. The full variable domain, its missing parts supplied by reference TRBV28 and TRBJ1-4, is DVKVTQSSRYLVKRTGEKVFLECVQDMDHENMFWYRQDPGLGLRLIYFSYDVKMKEKGDIPEGYSVSREKKERFSLILESASTNQTSMYLCASSPPTGGLFFGSGTQLSVL.

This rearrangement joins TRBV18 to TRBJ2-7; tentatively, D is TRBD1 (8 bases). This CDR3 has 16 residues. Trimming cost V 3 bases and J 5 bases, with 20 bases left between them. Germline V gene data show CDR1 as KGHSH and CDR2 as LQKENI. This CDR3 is CASSPARGQGGNEQYF. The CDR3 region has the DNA TGTGCCAGCTCACCGGCACGTGGACAGGGAGGGAACGAGCAGTACTTC. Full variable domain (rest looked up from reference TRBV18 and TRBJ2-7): NAGVMQNPRHLVRRRGQEARLRCSPMKGHSHVYWYRQLPEEGLKFMVYLQKENIIDESGMPKERFSAEFPKEGPSILRIQQVVRGDSAAYFCASSPARGQGGNEQYFGPGTRLTVT.

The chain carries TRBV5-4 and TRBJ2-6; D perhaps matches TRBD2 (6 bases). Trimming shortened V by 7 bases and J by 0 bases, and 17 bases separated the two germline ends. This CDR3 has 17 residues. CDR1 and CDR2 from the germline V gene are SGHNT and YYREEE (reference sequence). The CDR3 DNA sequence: TGTGCCAGCCTCCGCGGGGCCACTTCCTCTGGGGCCAACGTCCTGACTTTC. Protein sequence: CASLRGATSSGANVLTF.

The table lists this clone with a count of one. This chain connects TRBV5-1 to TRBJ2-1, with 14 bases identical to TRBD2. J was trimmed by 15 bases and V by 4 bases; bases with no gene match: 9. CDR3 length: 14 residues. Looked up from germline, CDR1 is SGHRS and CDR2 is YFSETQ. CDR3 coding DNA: TGCGCCAGCAGCCCGGGACTAGCGGGGGTACCCCCGTTCTTC. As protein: CASSPGLAGVPPFF.

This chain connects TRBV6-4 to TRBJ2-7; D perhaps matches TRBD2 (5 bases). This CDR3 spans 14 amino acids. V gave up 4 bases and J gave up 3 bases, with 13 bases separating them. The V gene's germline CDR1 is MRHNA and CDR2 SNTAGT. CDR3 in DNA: TGTGCCAGCAGTGTGGTACGACTAAACTACGAGCAGTACTTC. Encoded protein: CASSVVRLNYEQYF.

CDR3 loop: CASSQSTTGAFF. The CDR3 DNA sequence: TGTGCCAGCAGTCAATCGACTACCGGGGCTTTCTTT. The chain links TRBV11-2 to TRBJ1-1, with D hard to call. V lost 6 bases, J lost 11 bases, and 16 bases lay in between. There are 12 residues in the CDR3. From germline, CDR1 is SGHAT and CDR2 FQNNGV.

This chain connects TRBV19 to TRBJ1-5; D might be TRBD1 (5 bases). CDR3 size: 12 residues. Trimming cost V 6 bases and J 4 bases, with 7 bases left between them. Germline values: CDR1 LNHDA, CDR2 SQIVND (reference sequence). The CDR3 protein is CASRKGNQPQHF. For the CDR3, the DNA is TGTGCCAGTAGGAAGGGGAATCAGCCCCAGCATTTT. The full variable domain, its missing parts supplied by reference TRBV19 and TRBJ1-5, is DGGITQSPKYLFRKEGQNVTLSCEQNLNHDAMYWYRQDPGQGLRLIYYSQIVNDFQKGDIAEGYSVSREKKESFPLTVTSAQKNPTAFYLCASRKGNQPQHFGDGTRLSIL.

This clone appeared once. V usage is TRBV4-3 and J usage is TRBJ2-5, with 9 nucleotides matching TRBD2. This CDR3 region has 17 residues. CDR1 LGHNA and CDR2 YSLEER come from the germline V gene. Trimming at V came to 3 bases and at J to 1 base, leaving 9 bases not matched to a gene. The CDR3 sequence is CASSQDLTSGPQETQYF. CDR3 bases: TGCGCCAGCAGCCAGGACTTGACTAGCGGACCCCAAGAGACCCAGTACTTC.

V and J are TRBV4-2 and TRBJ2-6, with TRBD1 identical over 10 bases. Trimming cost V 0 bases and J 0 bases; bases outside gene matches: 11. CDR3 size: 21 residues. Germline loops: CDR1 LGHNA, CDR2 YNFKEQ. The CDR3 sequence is CASSQELTAGQGSSGANVLTF. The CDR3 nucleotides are TGTGCCAGCAGCCAAGAATTAACGGCGGGACAGGGGAGCTCTGGGGCCAACGTCCTGACTTTC.

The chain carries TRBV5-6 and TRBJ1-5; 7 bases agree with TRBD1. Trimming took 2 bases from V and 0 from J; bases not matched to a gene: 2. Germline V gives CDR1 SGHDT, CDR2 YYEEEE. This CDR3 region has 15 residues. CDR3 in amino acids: CASSFGQVSNQPQHF. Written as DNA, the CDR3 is TGTGCCAGCAGCTTCGGACAGGTTAGCAATCAGCCCCAGCATTTT.

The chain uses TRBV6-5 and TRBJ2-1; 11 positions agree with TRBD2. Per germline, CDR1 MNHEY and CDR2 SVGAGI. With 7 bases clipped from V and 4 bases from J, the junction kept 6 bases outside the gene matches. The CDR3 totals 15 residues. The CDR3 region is CASMKGTSGYNEQFF. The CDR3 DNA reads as TGTGCCAGCATGAAAGGGACTAGCGGATACAATGAGCAGTTCTTC.

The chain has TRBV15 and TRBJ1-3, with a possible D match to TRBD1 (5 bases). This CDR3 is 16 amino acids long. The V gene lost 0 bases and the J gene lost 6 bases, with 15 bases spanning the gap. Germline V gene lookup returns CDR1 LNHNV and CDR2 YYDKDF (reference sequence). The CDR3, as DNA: TGTGCCACCAGCAGAGATCTGGGGCAGAGTCAAAACACCATATATTTT. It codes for CATSRDLGQSQNTIYF.